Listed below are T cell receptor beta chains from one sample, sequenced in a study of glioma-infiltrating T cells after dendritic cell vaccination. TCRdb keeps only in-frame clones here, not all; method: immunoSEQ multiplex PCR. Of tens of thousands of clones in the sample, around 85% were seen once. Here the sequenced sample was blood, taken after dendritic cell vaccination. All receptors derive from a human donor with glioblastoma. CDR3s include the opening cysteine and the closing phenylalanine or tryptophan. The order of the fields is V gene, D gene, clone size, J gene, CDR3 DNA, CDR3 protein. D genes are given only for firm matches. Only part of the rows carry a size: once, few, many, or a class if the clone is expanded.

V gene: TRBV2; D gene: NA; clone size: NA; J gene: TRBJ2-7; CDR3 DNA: TGTGCCAGCAGTGTAAATTCCTACGAGCAGTACTTC; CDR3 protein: CASSVNSYEQYF
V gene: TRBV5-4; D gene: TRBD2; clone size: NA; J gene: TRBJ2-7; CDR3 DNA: TGTGCCAGCAGCCCCCGGGGGGGGACTAGTCTTACCGAGCAGTACTTC; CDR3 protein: CASSPRGGTSLTEQYF
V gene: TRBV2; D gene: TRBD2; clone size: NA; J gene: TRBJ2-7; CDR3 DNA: TGTGCCAGCAGTGAAGCGCTTCAAGCGGGAGGGTACGAGCAGTACTTC; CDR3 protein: CASSEALQAGGYEQYF
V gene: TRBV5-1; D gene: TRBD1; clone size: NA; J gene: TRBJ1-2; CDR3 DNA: TGCGCCAGCAGCTCACAGGGGGCGAGGAATGGCTACACCTTC; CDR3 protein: CASSSQGARNGYTF
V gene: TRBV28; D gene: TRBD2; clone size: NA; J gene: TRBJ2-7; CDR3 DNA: TGTGCCAGCAGTTTAACTAGCGGGAGCCCTCACGAGCAGTACTTC; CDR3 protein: CASSLTSGSPHEQYF
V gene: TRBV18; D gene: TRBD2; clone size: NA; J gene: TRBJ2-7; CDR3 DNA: TGTGCCAGCTCACCCGCGGGGGGGTTGGGGCAGTACTTC; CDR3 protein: CASSPAGGLGQYF
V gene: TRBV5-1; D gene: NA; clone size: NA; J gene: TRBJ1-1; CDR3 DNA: TGCGCCAGCAGCTTACCGGGACTTTCAATGAACACTGAAGCTTTCTTT; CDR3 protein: CASSLPGLSMNTEAFF
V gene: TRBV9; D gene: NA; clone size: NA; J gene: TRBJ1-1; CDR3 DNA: TGTGCCAGCAGCGTCCGCGGCACTGAAGCTTTCTTT; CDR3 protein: CASSVRGTEAFF
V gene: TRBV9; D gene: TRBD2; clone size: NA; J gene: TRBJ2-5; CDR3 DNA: TGTGCCAGCAGCCTGGGGGGGACTAGTGGTCAAGAGACCCAGTACTTC; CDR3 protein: CASSLGGTSGQETQYF
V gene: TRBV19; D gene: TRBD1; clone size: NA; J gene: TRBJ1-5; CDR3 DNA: TGTGCCAGTAGTAGGGACAGGGGGCCTGTCAATCAGCCCCAGCATTTT; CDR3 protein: CASSRDRGPVNQPQHF
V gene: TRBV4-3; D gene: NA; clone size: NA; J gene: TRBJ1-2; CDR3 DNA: TGCGCCAGCAGCCAAGATACTCTCTCCTATGGCTACACCTTC; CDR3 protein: CASSQDTLSYGYTF
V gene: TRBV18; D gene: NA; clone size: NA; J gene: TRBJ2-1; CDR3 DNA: TGTGCCAGCTCACCACTCGGTCCAGGAAAGTACAATGAGCAGTTCTTC; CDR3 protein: CASSPLGPGKYNEQFF
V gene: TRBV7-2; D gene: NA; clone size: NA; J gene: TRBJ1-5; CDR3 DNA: TGTGCCAGCAGCCCCAGGGTTAATCAGCCCCAGCATTTT; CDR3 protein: CASSPRVNQPQHF
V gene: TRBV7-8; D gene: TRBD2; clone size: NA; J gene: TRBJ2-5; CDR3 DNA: TGTGCCAGCAGCTTAGCGCCTCGGGGGGGTGACCAAGAGACCCAGTACTTC; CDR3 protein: CASSLAPRGGDQETQYF
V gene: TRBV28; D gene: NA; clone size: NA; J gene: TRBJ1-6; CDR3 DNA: TGTGCCAGCAGCATAATATTATTGACAGAATCCACTTCACCCCTCCACTTT; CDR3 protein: CASSIILLTESTSPLHF
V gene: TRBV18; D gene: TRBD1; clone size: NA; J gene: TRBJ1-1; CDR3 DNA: TGTGCCAGCTCACCACCGCAGGGGGTGGGGAACACTGAAGCTTTCTTT; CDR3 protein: CASSPPQGVGNTEAFF
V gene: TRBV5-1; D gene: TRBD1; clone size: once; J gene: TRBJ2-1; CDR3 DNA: TGCGCCAGCAGAAGGGGACAGGGTAGGGTAAATGAGCAGTTCTTC; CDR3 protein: CASRRGQGRVNEQFF
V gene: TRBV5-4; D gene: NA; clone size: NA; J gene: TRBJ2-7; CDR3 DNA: TGTGCCAGCAGTTCGATTGCTAGCTCCTACGAGCAGTACTTC; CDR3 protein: CASSSIASSYEQYF
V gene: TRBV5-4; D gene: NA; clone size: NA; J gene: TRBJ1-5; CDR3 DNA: TGTGCCAGCAGCTTGAGGCCAGGGGGCAATCAGCCCCAGCATTTT; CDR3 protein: CASSLRPGGNQPQHF
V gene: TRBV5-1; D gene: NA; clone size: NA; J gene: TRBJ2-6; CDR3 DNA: TGCGCCAGCAGCTTGGAGAGCTCTGGGGCCAACGTCCTGACTTTC; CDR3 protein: CASSLESSGANVLTF
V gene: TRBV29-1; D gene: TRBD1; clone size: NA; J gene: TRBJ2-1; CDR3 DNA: TGCAGCGTGCGGGACAGGGGTTGGGACAATGAGCAGTTCTTC; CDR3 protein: CSVRDRGWDNEQFF
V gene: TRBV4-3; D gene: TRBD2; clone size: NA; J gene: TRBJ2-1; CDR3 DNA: TGCGCCAGCAGCCAAGACAGCATCGGGACTAGCGGGGGGGGAAATGAGCAGTTCTTC; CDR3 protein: CASSQDSIGTSGGGNEQFF
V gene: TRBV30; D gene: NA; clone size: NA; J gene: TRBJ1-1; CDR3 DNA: TGTGCCTCCATGAAGGCTGCGAGGGAAGCTTTCTTT; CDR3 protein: CASMKAAREAFF
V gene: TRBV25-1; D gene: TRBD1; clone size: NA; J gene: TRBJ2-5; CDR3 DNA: TGTGCCAGCAGTGAAGGGGGGACAGGGCGAGAGACCCAGTACTTC; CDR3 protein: CASSEGGTGRETQYF
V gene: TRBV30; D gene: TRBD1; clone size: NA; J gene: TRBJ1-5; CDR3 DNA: TGTGCCTGGACCACCGGGACAGGGGGCCGTCAGCCCCAGCATTTT; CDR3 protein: CAWTTGTGGRQPQHF
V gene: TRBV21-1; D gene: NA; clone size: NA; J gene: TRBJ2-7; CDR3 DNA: TGTGCCAGCAGCAAGGGACAGGGGGCGTGCGAGCAGTACTTC; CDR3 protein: CASSKGQGACEQYF
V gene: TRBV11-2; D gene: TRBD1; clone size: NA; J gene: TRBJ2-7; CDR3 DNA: TGTGCCAGCAGCTTACGAGGGGGCGGCGAGCAGTACTTC; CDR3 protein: CASSLRGGGEQYF
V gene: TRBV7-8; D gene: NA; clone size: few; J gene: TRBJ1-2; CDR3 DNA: TGTGCCAGCACCCCCAGGTCGTCTAACTATGGCTACACCTTC; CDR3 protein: CASTPRSSNYGYTF
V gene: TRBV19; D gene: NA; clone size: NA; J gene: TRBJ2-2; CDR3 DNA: TGTGCCAGTATCCAAACGAACACCGGGGAGCTGTTTTTT; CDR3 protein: CASIQTNTGELFF
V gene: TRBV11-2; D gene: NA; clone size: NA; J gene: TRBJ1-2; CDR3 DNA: TGTGCCAGCAGCTTCAAGGCAGGGATCTATGGCTACACCTTC; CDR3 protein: CASSFKAGIYGYTF
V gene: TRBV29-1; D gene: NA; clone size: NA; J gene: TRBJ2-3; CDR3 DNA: TGCAGCGTTGTCCCGGATACGCAGTATTTT; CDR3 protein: CSVVPDTQYF
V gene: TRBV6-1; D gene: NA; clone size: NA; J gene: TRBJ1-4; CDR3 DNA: TGTGCCAGCAGTGAATTAGGGAGTGAAAAACTGTTTTTT; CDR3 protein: CASSELGSEKLFF
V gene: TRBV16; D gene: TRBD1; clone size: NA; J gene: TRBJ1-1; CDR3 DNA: TGTGCCAGCAGCACCGGACAGGGAAGCACTGAAGCTTTCTTT; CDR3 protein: CASSTGQGSTEAFF
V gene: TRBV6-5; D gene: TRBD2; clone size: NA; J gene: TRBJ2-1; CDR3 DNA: TGTGCCAGCAAGACTAGCGGATACAATGAGCAGTTCTTC; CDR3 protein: CASKTSGYNEQFF
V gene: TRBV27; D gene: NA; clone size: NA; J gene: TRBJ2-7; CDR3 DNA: TGTGCCAGCAGTCCCCGGTTGGAGAGTTGGAGCTCCTACGAGCAGTACTTC; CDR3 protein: CASSPRLESWSSYEQYF
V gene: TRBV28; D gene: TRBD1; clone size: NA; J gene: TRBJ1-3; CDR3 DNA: TGTGCCAGCAGTCAGGGGACAGGGCATGCTGGAAACACCATATATTTT; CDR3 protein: CASSQGTGHAGNTIYF
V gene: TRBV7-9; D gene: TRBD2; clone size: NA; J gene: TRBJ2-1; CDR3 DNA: TGTGCCAGCAGCCATAGCGGGGGGTACAATGAGCAGTTCTTC; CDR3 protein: CASSHSGGYNEQFF
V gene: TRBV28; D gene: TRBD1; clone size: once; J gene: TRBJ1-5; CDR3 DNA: TGTGCCAGCAGGGAACAGGGGGCTCAAAGAATTCAGCCCCAGCATTTT; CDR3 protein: CASREQGAQRIQPQHF
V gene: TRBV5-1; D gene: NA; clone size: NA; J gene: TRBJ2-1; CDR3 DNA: TGCGCCAGCAGCTTGGAACAGGGTTACTACAATGAGCAGTTCTTC; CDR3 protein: CASSLEQGYYNEQFF
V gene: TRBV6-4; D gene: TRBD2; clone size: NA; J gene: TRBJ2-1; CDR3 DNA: TGTGCCAGCAGTGACCGCCTAGCGGGAGTGGATGAGCAGTTCTTC; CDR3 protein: CASSDRLAGVDEQFF